Each of the 16 T cell receptor beta chains below was sequenced from the same sample in a study of blood T cell repertoires in COVID-19. Here immunoSEQ multiplex PCR was the method, and the copy in TCRdb shows in-frame clones only, minus some. The data contain 64,000 or so clones, approximately 78% of them singletons. Sequenced: peripheral blood. The receptors come from a human donor in a cohort sampled during active COVID-19.

This sequence joins TRBV5-1 and TRBJ1-1; D perhaps matches TRBD1 (5 bases). Trimming pared 4 bases from V and 5 bases from J, leaving 9 bases between. CDR3 length: 12 residues. Germline lookup yields CDR1 SGHRS and CDR2 YFSETQ. The CDR3 nucleotides are TGCGCCAGCAGCGTTACAGGTACTGAAGCTTTCTTT. Protein product: CASSVTGTEAFF. The variable domain in full, completed from reference TRBV5-1 and TRBJ1-1, reads KAGVTQTPRYLIKTRGQQVTLSCSPISGHRSVSWYQQTPGQGLQFLFEYFSETQRNKGNFPGRFSGRQFSNSRSEMNVSTLELGDSALYLCASSVTGTEAFFGQGTRLTVV.

The chain employs TRBV25-1 and TRBJ1-4; D is undetermined. The length of the CDR3 is 14 residues. V was cut by 5 bases and J by 7 bases, with 14 bases left in between. Germline assignment: CDR1 MGHDK and CDR2 SYGVNS. Here the CDR3 DNA reads TGTGCCAGCAGTCGCGAGGGCCCGGGTGAAAAACTGTTTTTT. Its translation is CASSREGPGEKLFF.

CDR3 DNA sequence: TGTGCCAGCGCCAGGACTAGCGGGGGGCCCCTTACGCAGTATTTT. This translates into CASARTSGGPLTQYF. The chain joins TRBV25-1 to TRBJ2-3; the match to TRBD2 covers 14 bases. Germline trimming cut 8 bases from V and 8 bases from J; bases unmatched to any gene: 9. CDR1 is MGHDK and CDR2 is SYGVNS in the germline V gene. This CDR3 has 15 amino acids. Looking up the rest from reference TRBV25-1 and TRBJ2-3 gives the full variable domain: EADIYQTPRYLVIGTGKKITLECSQTMGHDKMYWYQQDPGMELHLIHYSYGVNSTEKGDLSSESTVSRIRTEHFPLTLESARPSHTSQYLCASARTSGGPLTQYFGPGTRLTVL.

The V and J genes are TRBV6-6 and TRBJ2-1; no clear D gene. CDR1 is MNHNY, CDR2 SVGAGI, per germline (reference sequence). The CDR3 length is 13 residues. Deletions cut 5 bases from V and 4 bases from J, with 9 bases between. The chain's CDR3 is CASSPRGYNEQFF. The CDR3 nucleotides read TGTGCCAGCAGTCCGAGAGGATACAATGAGCAGTTCTTC.

The chain combines TRBV7-9 with TRBJ2-5; 8 bases match TRBD1. From germline, CDR1 is SEHNR and CDR2 FQNEAQ (reference sequence). CDR3 length: 17 amino acids. The V segment lost 3 bases and the J segment 2 bases; nucleotides outside the gene matches: 11. The CDR3 here is CASSFTPRDRRQETQYF. The CDR3 DNA sequence: TGTGCCAGCAGCTTTACCCCCCGGGACAGGAGGCAAGAGACCCAGTACTTC.

V and J are TRBV5-6 and TRBJ2-7; D is possibly TRBD2 (5 bases). V lost 4 bases and J 7 bases, leaving 12 bases between the germline ends. Per germline, CDR1 SGHDT and CDR2 YYEEEE. The CDR3 loop spans 12 amino acids. The CDR3 DNA reads as TGTGCCAGCAGCCCCGGACTGGGGGAGCAGTACTTC. Protein: CASSPGLGEQYF.

The V and J genes are TRBV6-5 and TRBJ2-7; tentative D call: TRBD1 (6 bases). This CDR3 has 15 residues. V was trimmed by 8 bases and J by 0 bases, leaving 17 bases between them. Germline V gives CDR1 MNHEY, CDR2 SVGAGI. The CDR3 sequence is CASRPDRTYSYEQYV. CDR3 DNA sequence: TGTGCCAGCCGACCCGACAGGACATACTCCTACGAGCAGTACGTC.

The chain couples TRBV11-2 to TRBJ2-4, with TRBD1 identical over 8 bases. V gave up 5 bases and J gave up 8 bases; unmatched junction bases: 8. Germline values: CDR1 SGHAT, CDR2 FQNNGV. This CDR3 has 14 amino acids. The CDR3 DNA sequence: TGTGCCAGCAGCCAGACAGGGGAAGTAGACATTCAGTACTTC. It yields the protein CASSQTGEVDIQYF.

The chain joins TRBV12-3 or TRBV12-4 to TRBJ1-2, with 8 bases aligning to TRBD1. J lost 7 bases, V lost 3 bases, and 4 bases had no gene match. This CDR3 has 13 amino acids. The CDR3 nucleotides are TGTGCCAGCAGTTTTCTACAGGGGGTTGGCTACACCTTC. This translates into CASSFLQGVGYTF.

The rearrangement joins TRBV5-4 to TRBJ1-2, with 10 bases aligning to TRBD1. The CDR3 is 15 amino acids. Germline lookup yields CDR1 SGHNT and CDR2 YYREEE (reference sequence). Trimming cost V 4 bases and J 13 bases; bases outside gene matches: 16. The CDR3 loop is CASSEGRDRGRQGTF. The CDR3 nucleotides are TGTGCCAGCAGCGAAGGCCGGGACAGGGGAAGACAGGGCACCTTC.

This rearrangement joins TRBV27 to TRBJ2-7; 7 bases align to TRBD1. CDR1 is MNHEY, CDR2 SMNVEV, per germline (reference sequence). V lost 0 bases, J lost 2 bases, and 7 bases stayed unmatched. The CDR3 loop spans 16 amino acids. The CDR3 reads CASSLSSETGTYEQYV. For the CDR3, the DNA is TGTGCCAGCAGTTTATCCTCCGAGACAGGGACCTACGAGCAGTACGTC.

This rearrangement joins TRBV19 to TRBJ1-6; D is perhaps TRBD1 (5 bases). There are 16 residues in the CDR3. Trimming stripped 3 bases from V and 0 bases from J, with 9 bases between. CDR1 and CDR2 (germline): LNHDA, SQIVND (reference sequence). CDR3 bases: TGTGCCAGTAGTATTAACCAGGGCTCCTATAATTCACCCCTCCACTTT. Translating it yields CASSINQGSYNSPLHF.

The chain employs TRBV24-1 and TRBJ1-2; the match to TRBD1 covers 8 bases. V gave up 3 bases and J gave up 8 bases; unmatched junction bases: 10. The germline gives CDR1 KGHDR, CDR2 SFDVKD. The CDR3 extends over 15 amino acids. In DNA, the CDR3 is TGTGCCACCAGTGATAGGATCCAGGGGGCGCGAGGCTACACCTTC. Its protein is CATSDRIQGARGYTF.

V and J are TRBV6-5 and TRBJ2-7, with a tentative D call TRBD1 (6 bases). V lost 5 bases to trimming and J lost 2 bases, with 16 bases between them. Germline-derived CDR1 and CDR2 are MNHEY and SVGAGI. This CDR3 contains 15 residues. The CDR3 bases are TGTGCCAGCAGTAACACTAGAGGGGACACCTACGAGCAGTACGTC. Residues: CASSNTRGDTYEQYV.

The chain has TRBV4-1 and TRBJ2-2; 11 bases are shared with TRBD2. The length of the CDR3 is 19 residues. From germline, CDR1 is MGHRA and CDR2 YSYEKL. Trimming at V came to 4 bases and at J to 0 bases, leaving 10 bases not matched to a gene. DNA for the CDR3: TGCGCCAGCAGCCGCCCCGGGGGACTAGCGGCTTCGAACACCGGGGAGCTGTTTTTT. It encodes CASSRPGGLAASNTGELFF.

The chain links TRBV6-6 to TRBJ2-5; TRBD2 agrees at 15 bases. In germline, CDR1 is MNHNY, CDR2 SVGAGI (reference sequence). Trimming cost V 4 bases and J 5 bases; bases outside gene matches: 5. The CDR3 runs to 16 residues. The CDR3 nucleotides read TGTGCCAGCAGTTTCGGGACTAGCGGGGGGAGGGAGACCCAGTACTTC. Residues: CASSFGTSGGRETQYF.